This T cell receptor beta chain was identified during a study of cytomegalovirus exposure and HLA in healthy donors. About the study: Around 89 million unique TCRs from HLA-typed donors made up an early data release.

On this clone: Its target is not known.

Overall study findings and caveats: Reportedly, diagnosis of cytomegalovirus status by the classifier showed high specificity and sensitivity.

In the PCR, 60 Vbeta and 13 Jbeta primers were used. Produced via immunoSEQ multiplex PCR; TCRdb's table is partial and in-frame only. This sample yields about 170,000 clones, of which roughly 76% are seen a single time; 2.3% belongs to the top ten. Those who donated were healthy bone marrow donors. The TCR comes from a male donor in good health and CMV-seronegative. What was sequenced was PBMCs.

DNA for the CDR3: TGTGCCAGCAGCGGTGGGGACTTGCAAAAGACCCAGTACTTC. Its translation: CASSGGDLQKTQYF. The chain employs TRBV7-9 and TRBJ2-5; perhaps TRBD2 as D (6 bases). The CDR3 has 14 amino acids. V was cut by 5 bases and J by 6 bases, with 16 bases left in between. The germline V gene has CDR1 SEHNR and CDR2 FQNEAQ (reference sequence). The full variable domain, completed using reference TRBV7-9 and TRBJ2-5, is DTGVSQNPRHKITKRGQNVTFRCDPISEHNRLYWYRQTLGQGPEFLTYFQNEAQLEKSRLLSDRFSAERPKGSFSTLEIQRTEQGDSAMYLCASSGGDLQKTQYFGPGTRLLVL.